Included here is one T cell receptor beta chain sequence, with context. The repertoire was sequenced with immunoSEQ multiplex PCR; TCRdb's copy has only in-frame clones and lacks some. The sample comprises around 48,000 clones, roughly 90% of which are singletons, and approximately 3% rests with the top ten. This record belongs to a study of T cell changes during pregnancy in multiple sclerosis. CDR1 and CDR2 from the germline V gene are GTSNPN and SVGIG (reference sequence). This CDR3 has 15 amino acids. V lost 0 bases, J lost 6 bases, and 14 bases lay in between. The sequences come from CD8+ T cells from peripheral blood mononuclear cells, collected before pregnancy. V gene TRBV30 combines with J gene TRBJ1-4; D is perhaps TRBD1 (5 bases). This TCR was sampled from a female donor with multiple sclerosis, enrolled in a pregnancy study. CDR3 loop: CAWSVRGRVDEKLFF. CDR3 in DNA: TGTGCCTGGAGTGTACGGGGGAGGGTTGATGAAAAACTGTTTTTT.